Below are 18 T cell receptor beta chains sequenced from a single sample in a study of Tregs in tolerant kidney transplant recipients. The table came from immunoSEQ multiplex PCR; TCRdb's copy has only in-frame clones and leaves some out. Found here are nearly 95,000 clones, over 85% of them singletons; the top ten hold 0.46%. The sample in question was CD4+ T cells from blood, obtained before the transplant. The receptors here all came from a human donor who received a combined kidney and bone marrow transplant.

The J gene is TRBJ1-1, the V gene TRBV11-3; D call uncertain. V lost 4 bases and J 1 base, leaving 7 bases between the germline ends. The CDR3 loop spans 13 amino acids. Germline V gives CDR1 SGHNT, CDR2 YENEEA. The CDR3 sequence is CASSYSQNTEAFF. CDR3 coding DNA: TGTGCCAGCAGCTACAGCCAGAACACTGAAGCTTTCTTT.

V and J are TRBV11-3 and TRBJ2-7, with D maybe TRBD2 (5 bases). Germline V CDR1 and CDR2: SGHNT, YENEEA. The V gene lost 1 base and the J gene lost 3 bases, with 19 bases spanning the gap. The CDR3 sequence is 17 residues long. CDR3 protein: CASSLGEDSSPVYEQYF. CDR3 DNA: TGTGCCAGCAGCTTAGGCGAGGACTCCTCACCGGTCTACGAGCAGTACTTC. Combining the CDR3 with reference TRBV11-3 and TRBJ2-7 gives the whole variable domain EAGVVQSPRYKIIEKKQPVAFWCNPISGHNTLYWYLQNLGQGPELLIRYENEEAVDDSQLPKDRFSAERLKGVDSTLKIQPAELGDSAVYLCASSLGEDSSPVYEQYFGPGTRLTVT.

In DNA, the CDR3 is TGTGCCAGCAGCAAAGGCCGCCTCCGGGACTGCAACTCCTACGAGCAGTACTTC. Translating it yields CASSKGRLRDCNSYEQYF. The chain has TRBV21-1 and TRBJ2-7; no DNA check was done on the table's D call, TRBD2. TRBV21-1 is deemed a pseudogene. The CDR3 sequence is 18 residues long.

The CDR3 loop reads CASSDRWRADRTQYF. CDR3 DNA sequence: TGTGCCAGCAGTGATAGGTGGAGGGCCGACAGGACCCAGTACTTC. The chain joins TRBV2 to TRBJ2-5; D perhaps matches TRBD2 (6 bases). The CDR3 loop spans 15 amino acids. Trimming cost V 3 bases and J 7 bases, with 18 bases left between them. Germline CDR1 SNHLY, CDR2 FYNNEI.

The chain uses TRBV30 and TRBJ2-3; D possibly corresponds to TRBD2 (5 bases). The CDR3 has 13 amino acids. CDR1 and CDR2 (germline): GTSNPN, SVGIG (reference sequence). Deletions cut 4 bases from V and 1 base from J, with 9 bases between. The CDR3 spells CAWNLGGTDTQYF. CDR3 sequence (DNA): TGTGCCTGGAATCTGGGAGGCACAGATACGCAGTATTTT.

The chain couples TRBV14 to TRBJ1-2, with 7 bases lining up with TRBD1. The CDR3 has 14 amino acids. V lost 3 bases, J lost 5 bases, and 6 bases stayed unmatched. CDR1 and CDR2 from the germline V gene are SGHDN and FVKESK. CDR3 in amino acids: CASSHLGGGYGYTF. The CDR3 DNA reads TGTGCCAGCAGCCATTTAGGGGGCGGGTATGGCTACACCTTC. The full variable domain, in which reference TRBV14 and TRBJ1-2 provide the parts outside the CDR3, is EAGVTQFPSHSVIEKGQTVTLRCDPISGHDNLYWYRRVMGKEIKFLLHFVKESKQDESGMPNNRFLAERTGGTYSTLKVQPAELEDSGVYFCASSHLGGGYGYTFGSGTRLTVV.

This chain uses TRBV19 with TRBJ1-2; maybe TRBD1 (5 bases). CDR3 length: 15 amino acids. Germline V gene lookup returns CDR1 LNHDA and CDR2 SQIVND (reference sequence). The V gene lost 0 bases and the J gene lost 3 bases, with 11 bases spanning the gap. CDR3 in amino acids: CASSIDLGGDYGYTF. CDR3 sequence (DNA): TGTGCCAGTAGTATAGACTTGGGAGGGGACTATGGCTACACCTTC.

The rearrangement joins TRBV19 to TRBJ1-2; TRBD1 agrees at 9 bases. Germline V lookup: CDR1 LNHDA, CDR2 SQIVND (reference sequence). The V and J ends lost 7 bases and 4 bases, in that order; junction bases with no gene match: 16. The CDR3 sequence is 17 residues long. The CDR3 loop reads CASIASDRGIRPYGYTF. The CDR3 DNA reads as TGTGCCAGTATCGCTTCGGACAGGGGCATTCGCCCCTATGGCTACACCTTC. Filled out from reference TRBV19 and TRBJ1-2, the complete variable domain reads DGGITQSPKYLFRKEGQNVTLSCEQNLNHDAMYWYRQDPGQGLRLIYYSQIVNDFQKGDIAEGYSVSREKKESFPLTVTSAQKNPTAFYLCASIASDRGIRPYGYTFGSGTRLTVV.

The J gene is TRBJ1-2, the V gene TRBV7-9, with 7 bases fitting TRBD1. The V gene's germline CDR1 is SEHNR and CDR2 FQNEAQ (reference sequence). V lost 6 bases and J lost 2; bases outside the gene matches: 3. The CDR3 totals 13 residues. The CDR3: CASSDRVNYGYTF. The DNA of the CDR3 is TGTGCCAGCAGTGACAGGGTCAACTATGGCTACACCTTC.

The V and J genes are TRBV5-8 and TRBJ1-5; 8 bases are shared with TRBD1. This CDR3 contains 18 residues. Germline assignment: CDR1 SGHTS and CDR2 YDEGEE. V lost 5 bases, J lost 0 bases, and 13 bases stayed unmatched. CDR3 region: CASSTDRGYPLSNQPQHF. DNA for the CDR3: TGTGCCAGCAGTACTGACAGGGGCTATCCGCTTAGCAATCAGCCCCAGCATTTT.

This chain connects TRBV5-1 to TRBJ2-1; 8 bases agree with TRBD2. From germline, CDR1 is SGHRS and CDR2 YFSETQ. V shed 3 bases, J shed 4 bases, and the junction held 6 bases outside the gene matches. The CDR3 has 15 amino acids. CDR3 amino acids: CASSSWTSTYNEQFF. The CDR3 region has the DNA TGCGCCAGCAGCTCCTGGACTAGCACTTACAATGAGCAGTTCTTC.

This chain connects TRBV18 to TRBJ1-5; 9 bases are a match to TRBD1. This CDR3 is built from 14 residues. The germline gives CDR1 KGHSH, CDR2 LQKENI. The V gene end was trimmed by 4 bases and the J gene end by 6 bases; junction bases not matched to a gene: 4. The CDR3 coding sequence is TGTGCCAGCTCACTAGGGACAGGGTCTCAGCCCCAGCATTTT. This sequence encodes CASSLGTGSQPQHF.

The chain employs TRBV7-9 and TRBJ2-7; 15 bases map to TRBD2. CDR1 SEHNR and CDR2 FQNEAQ come from the germline V gene (reference sequence). The CDR3 length is 15 residues. Trimming took 3 bases from V and 6 from J; bases not matched to a gene: 3. CDR3 DNA sequence: TGTGCCAGCAGCTTGGGACTAGCGGGGGGTGTCGAGCAGTACTTC. This sequence encodes CASSLGLAGGVEQYF.

The chain combines TRBV29-1 with TRBJ2-3; 9 nucleotides align to TRBD2. Germline V gives CDR1 SQVTM, CDR2 ANQGSEA. The V and J ends lost 5 bases and 3 bases, in that order; junction bases with no gene match: 3. This CDR3 region has 13 residues. CDR3 in DNA: TGCAGCGTTAGTAGCGGGAGAACAGATACGCAGTATTTT. It translates to CSVSSGRTDTQYF.

The chain is built from TRBV4-1 and TRBJ2-7, with D tentatively TRBD2 (6 bases). The length of the CDR3 is 14 residues. The ends were cut back, 1 base at V and 2 bases at J, with 9 bases in the middle. CDR1 MGHRA and CDR2 YSYEKL come from the germline V gene. In nucleotides, the CDR3 is TGCGCCAGCAGCCAAGCGGGACTCCCCTACGAGCAGTACTTC. The encoded protein is CASSQAGLPYEQYF.

This chain connects TRBV5-1 to TRBJ1-1, with unresolved D. The CDR3 contains 13 residues. V lost 3 bases to trimming and J lost 5 bases, with 11 bases between them. CDR1 SGHRS and CDR2 YFSETQ come from the germline V gene. The CDR3 loop is CASSSPRRTEAFF. The CDR3 coding sequence is TGCGCCAGCAGCTCCCCCCGGAGGACTGAAGCTTTCTTT.

J is TRBJ2-7 and V is TRBV9; 14 nucleotides match TRBD2. Germline V gene data show CDR1 as SGDLS and CDR2 as YYNGEE. The J segment lost 5 bases and the V segment lost 3 bases, leaving 4 bases of the junction unmatched. This CDR3 has 15 residues. CDR3: CASSATSGGADEQYF. CDR3 nucleotides: TGTGCCAGCAGCGCGACTAGCGGGGGGGCCGACGAGCAGTACTTC.

The chain joins TRBV5-1 to TRBJ1-1; TRBD1 agrees at 9 bases. CDR3 length: 20 amino acids. With 4 bases clipped from V and 0 bases from J, the junction kept 19 bases outside the gene matches. Germline CDR1 SGHRS, CDR2 YFSETQ. The CDR3 is CASSQTPGQGMWDMNTEAFF. CDR3 coding DNA: TGCGCCAGCAGCCAAACACCGGGACAGGGTATGTGGGATATGAACACTGAAGCTTTCTTT.